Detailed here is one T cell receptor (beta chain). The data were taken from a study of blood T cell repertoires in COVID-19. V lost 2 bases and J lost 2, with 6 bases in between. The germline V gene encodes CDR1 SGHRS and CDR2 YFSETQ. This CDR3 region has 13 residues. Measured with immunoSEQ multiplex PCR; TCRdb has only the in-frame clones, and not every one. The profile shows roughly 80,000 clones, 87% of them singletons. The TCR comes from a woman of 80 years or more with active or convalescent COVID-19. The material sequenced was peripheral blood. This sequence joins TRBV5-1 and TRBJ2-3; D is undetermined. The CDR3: CASSLAFTDTQYF. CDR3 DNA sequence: TGCGCCAGCAGCTTAGCTTTCACAGATACGCAGTATTTT.